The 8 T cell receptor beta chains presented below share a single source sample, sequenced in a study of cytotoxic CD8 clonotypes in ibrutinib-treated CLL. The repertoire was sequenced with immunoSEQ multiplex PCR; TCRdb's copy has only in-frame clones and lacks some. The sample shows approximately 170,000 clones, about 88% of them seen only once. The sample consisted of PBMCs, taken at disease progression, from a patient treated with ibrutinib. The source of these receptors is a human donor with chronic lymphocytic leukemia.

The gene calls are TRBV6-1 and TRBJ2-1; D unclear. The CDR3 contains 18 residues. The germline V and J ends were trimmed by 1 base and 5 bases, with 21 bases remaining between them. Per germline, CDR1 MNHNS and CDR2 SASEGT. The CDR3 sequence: CASSEDIGSGPSNNEQFF. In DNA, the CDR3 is TGTGCCAGCAGTGAAGACATCGGGTCAGGCCCATCCAACAATGAGCAGTTCTTC.

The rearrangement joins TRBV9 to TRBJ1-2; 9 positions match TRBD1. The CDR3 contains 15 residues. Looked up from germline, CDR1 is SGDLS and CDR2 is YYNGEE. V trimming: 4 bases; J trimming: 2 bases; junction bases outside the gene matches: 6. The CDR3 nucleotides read TGTGCCAGCAGCCTTCGACAGGGGGAAAACTATGGCTACACCTTC. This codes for CASSLRQGENYGYTF. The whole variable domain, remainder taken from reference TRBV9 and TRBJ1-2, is DSGVTQTPKHLITATGQRVTLRCSPRSGDLSVYWYQQSLDQGLQFLIQYYNGEERAKGNILERFSAQQFPDLHSELNLSSLELGDSALYFCASSLRQGENYGYTFGSGTRLTVV.

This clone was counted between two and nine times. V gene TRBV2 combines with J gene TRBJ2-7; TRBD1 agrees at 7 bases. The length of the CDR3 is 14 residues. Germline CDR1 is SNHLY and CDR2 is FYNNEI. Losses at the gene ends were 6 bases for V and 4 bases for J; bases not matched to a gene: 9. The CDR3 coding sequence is TGTGCCAGCAGGTCCGGACAGGTTATATACGAGCAGTACTTC. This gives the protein CASRSGQVIYEQYF.

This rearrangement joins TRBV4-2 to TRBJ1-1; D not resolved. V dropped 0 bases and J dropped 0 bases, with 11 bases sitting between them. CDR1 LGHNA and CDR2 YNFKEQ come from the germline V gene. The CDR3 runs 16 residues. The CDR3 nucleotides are TGTGCCAGCAGCCAAGAGACCGTACAGTTGAACACTGAAGCTTTCTTT. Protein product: CASSQETVQLNTEAFF.

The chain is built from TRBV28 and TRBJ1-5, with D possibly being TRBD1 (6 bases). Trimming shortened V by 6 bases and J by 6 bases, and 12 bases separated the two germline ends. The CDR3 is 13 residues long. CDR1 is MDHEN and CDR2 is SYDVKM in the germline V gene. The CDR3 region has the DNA TGTGCCAGCAGACAAGGGGGAACTCAGCCCCAGCATTTT. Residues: CASRQGGTQPQHF.

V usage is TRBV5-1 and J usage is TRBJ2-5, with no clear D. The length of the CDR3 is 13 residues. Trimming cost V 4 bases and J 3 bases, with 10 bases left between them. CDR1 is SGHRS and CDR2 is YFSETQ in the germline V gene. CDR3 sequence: CASSNRIEETQYF. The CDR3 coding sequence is TGCGCCAGCAGCAATAGAATTGAAGAGACCCAGTACTTC.

The DNA of the CDR3 is TGTGCCAGCAGCGTAACCACAAAACTAAGTAATGAAAAACTGTTTTTT. Translated, it gives CASSVTTKLSNEKLFF. The chain is built from TRBV9 and TRBJ1-4; D is uncertain. The CDR3 length is 16 residues. V dropped 1 base and J dropped 4 bases, with 14 bases sitting between them. Germline-derived CDR1 and CDR2 are SGDLS and YYNGEE. The entire variable domain, with the rest obtained from reference TRBV9 and TRBJ1-4, is as follows: DSGVTQTPKHLITATGQRVTLRCSPRSGDLSVYWYQQSLDQGLQFLIQYYNGEERAKGNILERFSAQQFPDLHSELNLSSLELGDSALYFCASSVTTKLSNEKLFFGSGTQLSVL.

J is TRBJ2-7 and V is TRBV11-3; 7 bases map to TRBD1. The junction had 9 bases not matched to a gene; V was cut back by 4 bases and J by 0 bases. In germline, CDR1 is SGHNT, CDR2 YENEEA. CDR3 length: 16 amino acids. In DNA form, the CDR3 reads TGTGCCAGCAGCTCACCAGGGACAGCGATCTCCTACGAGCAGTACTTC. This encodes CASSSPGTAISYEQYF. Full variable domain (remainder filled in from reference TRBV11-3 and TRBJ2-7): EAGVVQSPRYKIIEKKQPVAFWCNPISGHNTLYWYLQNLGQGPELLIRYENEEAVDDSQLPKDRFSAERLKGVDSTLKIQPAELGDSAVYLCASSSPGTAISYEQYFGPGTRLTVT.